The sequence of this T cell receptor (beta chain) was determined in a study of cytomegalovirus exposure and HLA in healthy donors. Overall study results and limits: Reportedly, HLA-A and HLA-B alleles of most subjects were accurately predicted from TCR beta. Across donors, sequencing depth was assumed by presence/absence analyses to be roughly uniform.

For this clone: Its antigen is currently unknown.

Germline CDR1 MNHNS, CDR2 SASEGT. Trimming removed 4 bases from V and 3 bases from J; junction bases left unmatched: 12. The CDR3 length is 17 residues. Primers: 60 Vbeta forward and 13 Jbeta reverse. The assay was immunoSEQ multiplex PCR, and TCRdb's table has in-frame clones only and misses some. The sample carries nearly 95,000 clones, around 8% recorded once. The sequenced sample consisted of PBMCs. This sequence originates from a man between 50 and 59 years old in good health and CMV-seronegative. This chain links TRBV6-1 with TRBJ1-3; TRBD1 aligns across 7 bases. The CDR3 DNA sequence: TGTGCCAGCAGTGGTCGACAGGGCCCAGTTTTTGGAAACACCATATATTTT. Translation gives CASSGRQGPVFGNTIYF.